This T cell receptor (beta chain) was captured by sequencing in a study of CXCR3-negative and CXCR3-positive naive CD8 T cells. A remark on this clonotype: Its antigen is as yet unknown.

The libraries of TRB cDNA were prepared using 5' RACE with UMI labels. TCRdb reprocessed the 5' RACE reads, with one entry per CDR3 protein and no DNA. The repertoire table contains more than 40,000 distinct CDR3 sequences. CDR3 length: 15 amino acids. The V gene's germline CDR1 is LGHNA and CDR2 YSLEER. Findings and limits, study-wide: Similarly elevated diversity marked both naive subsets, with memory CD8+ cells showing far lower diversity.

Sequencing input: naive CXCR3- CD8+ T cells from blood. Subset reported: CD45RO-CCR7+CD27+CD95- naive CD8+ T cells lacking CXCR3 (TNR3-). The chain carries TRBV4-3 and TRBJ1-1. This clonotype was obtained from a human donor in good health. Some clones in this sample may be carry-over from other donors' samples. CDR3 loop: CASSQERDLNTEAFF.